This TCR beta chain was identified in a study of blood T cell repertoires in COVID-19. Study as a whole: Sample material is recorded as cDNA or gDNA derived from T cells, B-cell-depleted T cells, or PBMCs.

Original processing notes: Reference gene primer amplification yielded estimated nucleated cell counts. Repertoires were generated with immunoSEQ multiplex PCR, while TCRdb's copy carries only in-frame clones and drops some. D and trimming come from the DNA, and the V and J calls and clone size come from that table. The data show roughly 60,000 clones, around 82% seen once. The CDR3 runs to 15 residues. With 8 bases removed from V and 0 bases from J, the gap between germline ends came to 13 bases. Germline loops: CDR1 MRHNA, CDR2 SNTAGT. A single count supports this clone. The chain couples TRBV6-4 to TRBJ1-4; D is ambiguous. The sample consisted of peripheral blood. The source is a man older than 75 with COVID-19, enrolled during active disease. This chain's CDR3 is CASLTGLATNEKLFF. The CDR3 DNA reads TGTGCCAGCCTAACGGGTCTTGCAACTAATGAAAAACTGTTTTTT.